Following are 22 T cell receptor beta chains from one sample sequenced in a study of blood T cell repertoires in COVID-19 (dated by TCRdb to 2018 to 2021). Library preparation was by the immunoSEQ multiplex PCR assay. TCRdb mirrors the immuneACCESS table, restricted to in-frame sequences. Some clones are absent from its copies; in checked studies, under half trace to an unresolved V gene, and the reason for the others is unknown. The sample yields some 97,000 clones; just under 80% were counted once. Jointly, the top ten make up about 12% of the sample. Sequences were obtained from peripheral blood. These receptors were collected from a woman in her 70s with acute or convalescent COVID-19.

The CDR3 DNA follows: TGTGCCACCCGAAGACAGGGCGACACTGAAGCTTTCTTT. Its protein is CATRRQGDTEAFF. The chain couples TRBV24-1 to TRBJ1-1; TRBD1 matches 7 bases. V lost 9 bases and J lost 3; bases outside the gene matches: 6. The CDR3 runs to 13 residues. Germline CDR1 KGHDR, CDR2 SFDVKD.

The V call is TRBV21-1, the J call TRBJ1-2; the listed D gene, TRBD1, was not tested against the DNA. TRBV21-1 is designated a pseudogene. The CDR3 is 14 amino acids. CDR3 nucleotides: TGTGCCAGCAGCAGCGACAGGGGGGGCTATGGCTACACCTTC. Encoded protein: CASSSDRGGYGYTF.

The chain uses TRBV7-2 and TRBJ1-1, with a possible D match to TRBD1 (6 bases). Germline values: CDR1 SGHTA, CDR2 FQGNSA. The CDR3 spans 14 residues. Trimming took off 4 bases at V and 1 base at J, with 10 bases between the two ends. This CDR3 reads CASSSRTANTEAFF. The CDR3 DNA sequence: TGTGCCAGCAGCTCCAGGACAGCGAACACTGAAGCTTTCTTT.

The genes are TRBV6-5 and TRBJ1-2, with 9 bases matching TRBD1. In germline, CDR1 is MNHEY, CDR2 SVGAGI. The trim removed 10 bases at V and 7 bases at J, leaving 7 bases unmatched. The CDR3 loop spans 12 amino acids. The CDR3: CATLQGAGGYTF. The DNA of the CDR3 is TGTGCCACACTACAGGGGGCAGGTGGCTACACCTTC.

The V call is TRBV7-2, the J call TRBJ1-4, with D possibly matching TRBD1 (6 bases). Per the germline V gene, CDR1 is SGHTA and CDR2 is FQGNSA. CDR3 length: 15 residues. V shed 5 bases and J shed 4 bases, with 14 bases lying between them. CDR3 loop: CASSLRGQYNEKLFF. The CDR3 DNA sequence: TGTGCCAGCAGCCTGCGGGGGCAATATAATGAAAAACTGTTTTTT.

This sequence joins TRBV28 and TRBJ1-2; no reliable D call. V lost 3 bases to trimming and J lost 8 bases, with 10 bases between them. CDR1 and CDR2 (germline): MDHEN, SYDVKM. This CDR3 is 12 amino acids long. The CDR3 DNA reads TGTGCCAGCAGTTTCCTAAAGTGGGGCTACACCTTC. This translates into CASSFLKWGYTF.

This clone appeared a single time. V gene TRBV5-1 combines with J gene TRBJ1-4; 7 bases are a match to TRBD1. J was trimmed by 7 bases and V by 0 bases; bases with no gene match: 0. The CDR3 spans 13 residues. CDR1 and CDR2 (germline): SGHRS, YFSETQ. The CDR3: CASSLGDSEKLFF. The CDR3 coding sequence is TGCGCCAGCAGCTTGGGGGACAGTGAAAAACTGTTTTTT.

This chain links TRBV11-2 with TRBJ2-1; possibly TRBD1 for D (6 bases). V lost 5 bases and J 8 bases, leaving 19 bases between the germline ends. Germline CDR1 and CDR2: SGHAT and FQNNGV. This CDR3 is 15 amino acids long. The CDR3 spells CASSPTGYGQYEQFF. The DNA for the CDR3 is TGTGCCAGCAGCCCTACAGGGTACGGGCAATATGAGCAGTTCTTC.

The rearrangement links TRBV19 to TRBJ2-5; TRBD2 matches 7 bases. The J segment lost 2 bases and the V segment lost 3 bases, leaving 3 bases of the junction unmatched. This CDR3 has 14 residues. CDR1 and CDR2 from the germline V gene are LNHDA and SQIVND (reference sequence). The CDR3 region has the DNA TGTGCCAGTAGTATCGGAGCGGGGCAAGAGACCCAGTACTTC. Amino acids: CASSIGAGQETQYF.

The V gene is TRBV5-1, the J gene TRBJ2-3; 12 nucleotides line up with TRBD2. This CDR3 has 17 amino acids. The junction had 8 bases not matched to a gene; V was cut back by 2 bases and J by 4 bases. Germline CDR1 is SGHRS and CDR2 is YFSETQ. The CDR3 loop reads CASSLTTSGGGADTQYF. The DNA for the CDR3 is TGCGCCAGCAGCTTAACGACTAGCGGGGGAGGAGCAGATACGCAGTATTTT.

With regard to this clone: Other DNA sequences in the sample encode the same CDR3. The chain carries TRBV11-2 and TRBJ1-1, with no clear D. CDR1 is SGHAT and CDR2 is FQNNGV in the germline V gene. CDR3 size: 13 residues. V was cut by 3 bases and J by 3 bases, with 8 bases left in between. DNA of the CDR3: TGTGCCAGCAGCTTCGGGCGGGACACTGAAGCTTTCTTT. Translation gives CASSFGRDTEAFF.

This chain connects TRBV7-2 to TRBJ2-2; 8 bases fit TRBD1. Germline loops: CDR1 SGHTA, CDR2 FQGNSA. The CDR3 length is 14 residues. Trimming cost V 8 bases and J 3 bases; bases outside gene matches: 5. CDR3 bases: TGTGCCAGCCGGACAGGGTTGCACACCGGGGAGCTGTTTTTT. This encodes CASRTGLHTGELFF.

This clone was detected only once. CDR3 amino acids: CAISEPGLQHTDTQYF. For the CDR3, the DNA is TGTGCCATCAGCGAACCGGGACTCCAACACACAGATACGCAGTATTTT. The genes are TRBV10-3 and TRBJ2-3; D may be TRBD2 (6 bases). Germline lookup yields CDR1 ENHRY and CDR2 SYGVKD. This CDR3 has 16 amino acids. V was pared by 6 bases and J by 2 bases, with 18 bases between.

The V gene is TRBV27, the J gene TRBJ1-2; tentatively, D is TRBD1 (6 bases). CDR1 is MNHEY and CDR2 is SMNVEV in the germline V gene (reference sequence). The CDR3 length is 14 residues. Trimming stripped 4 bases from V and 8 bases from J, with 17 bases between. As DNA, the CDR3 is TGTGCCAGCAGTTCCCGGACAGCTGGAGAAGGCTACACCTTC. This gives the protein CASSSRTAGEGYTF.

The rearrangement uses TRBV7-8 and TRBJ2-3; 9 nucleotides line up with TRBD2. The V segment lost 1 base and the J segment 2 bases; nucleotides outside the gene matches: 4. CDR3 length: 16 amino acids. Germline CDR1 reads SGHVS; CDR2 reads FQNEAQ. CDR3 sequence reads: CASSLGGGGATDTQYF. In DNA, the CDR3 is TGTGCCAGCAGCTTAGGTGGCGGGGGGGCCACAGATACGCAGTATTTT.

This chain joins TRBV27 and TRBJ1-2; tentative D call: TRBD1 (6 bases). Trimming removed 5 bases from V and 2 bases from J, with 9 bases in between. This CDR3 contains 13 residues. Germline CDR1 reads MNHEY; CDR2 reads SMNVEV (reference sequence). The CDR3 DNA reads TGTGCCAGCAGTCGTGACAGGAACTATGGCTACACCTTC. Its protein is CASSRDRNYGYTF.

The rearrangement uses TRBV12-3 or TRBV12-4 and TRBJ2-7; no clear D gene. The V end was cut by 2 bases, the J end by 6 bases, with 11 bases between. CDR3 size: 13 residues. The CDR3 sequence: CASSLNRPGEQYV. CDR3 coding DNA: TGTGCCAGCAGTTTAAACCGGCCGGGCGAGCAGTACGTC.

This clone was recorded once. This chain connects TRBV30 to TRBJ1-5; 7 bases are a match to TRBD1. CDR3 size: 15 residues. The germline V gene has CDR1 GTSNPN and CDR2 SVGIG (reference sequence). The V segment lost 5 bases and the J segment 0 bases; nucleotides outside the gene matches: 7. CDR3 in DNA: TGTGCCTGGGGTCCAGGGGGAAGTAGCAATCAGCCCCAGCATTTT. It specifies CAWGPGGSSNQPQHF.

The rearrangement links TRBV5-6 to TRBJ2-6; D is possibly TRBD1 (6 bases). Germline V gene data show CDR1 as SGHDT and CDR2 as YYEEEE. The CDR3 contains 17 residues. The V gene lost 1 base and the J gene lost 4 bases, with 15 bases spanning the gap. CDR3 coding DNA: TGTGCCAGCAGCTTGAAAGGGGGAGTTCGAGGGGCCAACGTCCTGACTTTC. Amino acids: CASSLKGGVRGANVLTF.

The chain couples TRBV24-1 to TRBJ2-2, with D maybe TRBD2 (6 bases). The CDR3 sequence is 16 residues long. Germline V gives CDR1 KGHDR, CDR2 SFDVKD. Deletions cut 4 bases from V and 0 bases from J, with 11 bases between. The CDR3 protein is CATSDPGTANTGELFF. DNA for the CDR3: TGTGCCACCAGTGACCCCGGGACTGCGAACACCGGGGAGCTGTTTTTT.

This clone was detected a few times. This chain connects TRBV6-2 or TRBV6-3 to TRBJ2-1; D could derive from TRBD1 or TRBD2 (6 bases each). Germline loops: CDR1 MNHEY, CDR2 SVGEGT. CDR3 length: 15 residues. Trimming stripped 7 bases from V and 10 bases from J, with 23 bases between. CDR3 residues: CASTPGAGRGGEQFF. The CDR3 coding sequence is TGTGCCAGCACCCCGGGGGCAGGGAGAGGTGGCGAGCAGTTCTTC.

This rearrangement joins TRBV30 to TRBJ1-6; D is undetermined. The CDR3 runs to 11 residues. Germline CDR1 GTSNPN, CDR2 SVGIG (reference sequence). Trimming removed 5 bases from V and 9 bases from J, with 8 bases in between. The CDR3 nucleotides are TGTGCCTGGGCAAACTCTTCACCCCTCCACTTT. Amino acid sequence: CAWANSSPLHF.